Shown below are 22 T cell receptor beta chains from a single sample sequenced in a study of patients and donors after allogeneic stem cell transplantation. One entry per CDR3 protein results from TCRdb running MiXCR on the RT-PCR reads. This repertoire shows fewer than 75,000 distinct CDR3 sequences, 26% found once; its top ten account for 26%. The sample taken for sequencing was blood, either unsorted or a sorted T cell fraction (not recorded which). The receptors come from a human donor who was either an allogeneic HSCT recipient or a stem cell or donor lymphocyte infusion donor (not recorded which). It is not recorded whose cells these are; they may come from a transplant donor.

The gene calls are TRBV12-3 or TRBV12-4 and TRBJ1-2; D is unresolved. This CDR3 contains 14 residues. Trimming shortened V by 8 bases and J by 0 bases, and 13 bases separated the two germline ends. The CDR3 nucleotides are TGTGCCAGCCTCCGGCGGTTGCCTAACTATGGCTACACCTTC. It yields the protein CASLRRLPNYGYTF.

This clonotype was detected only a few times. This chain connects TRBV5-1 to TRBJ1-2; D gene uncertain. Per germline, CDR1 SGHRS and CDR2 YFSETQ. The CDR3 length is 14 residues. V shed 0 bases and J shed 3 bases, with 9 bases lying between them. CDR3 residues: CASSLGPTDYGYTF. Here the CDR3 DNA reads TGCGCCAGCAGCTTGGGCCCCACCGACTATGGCTACACCTTC.

The chain recombines TRBV27 with TRBJ2-7, with TRBD2 matching over 9 bases. Germline V gene sequence: CDR1 MNHEY, CDR2 SMNVEV (reference sequence). V shed 7 bases, J shed 3 bases, and the junction held 10 bases outside the gene matches. The CDR3 is made up of 15 amino acids. For the CDR3, the DNA is TGTGCCAGCAAAGTGATTAGCGGGAGTTTCTACGAGCAGTACTTC. Translated: CASKVISGSFYEQYF.

In its sample, this clonotype was seen a few times. The rearrangement uses TRBV3-1 and TRBJ2-2; 7 bases align to TRBD2. CDR1 is LGHDT and CDR2 is YNNKEL in the germline V gene (reference sequence). Trimming took 1 base from V and 6 from J; bases not matched to a gene: 8. The CDR3 runs to 16 residues. The CDR3 here is CASSQVASGRAGELFF. The CDR3 DNA follows: TGTGCCAGCAGCCAAGTAGCTAGCGGAAGGGCCGGGGAGCTGTTTTTT.

The chain employs TRBV4-1 and TRBJ1-2; D not resolved. V was pared by 0 bases and J by 3 bases, with 8 bases between. The V gene's germline CDR1 is MGHRA and CDR2 YSYEKL. The CDR3 has 14 residues. The CDR3 DNA is TGCGCCAGCAGCCAAGACGACACCCACTATGGCTACACCTTC. The encoded protein is CASSQDDTHYGYTF.

The genes are TRBV3-1 and TRBJ2-1; TRBD2 might be the D (6 bases). Trimming left V 4 bases short and J 4 bases short, with 17 bases between. There are 16 residues in the CDR3. Germline V lookup: CDR1 LGHDT, CDR2 YNNKEL (reference sequence). The CDR3 sequence is CASSPRGRGLYNEQFF. The DNA of the CDR3 is TGTGCCAGCAGCCCCAGAGGGCGGGGCCTTTACAATGAGCAGTTCTTC.

The V and J genes are TRBV20-1 and TRBJ1-1; D might be TRBD1 (5 bases). The germline CDR1 and CDR2 sequences are DFQATT and SNEGSKA (reference sequence). The CDR3 has 14 residues. With 1 base removed from V and 5 bases from J, the gap between germline ends came to 14 bases. The CDR3 loop is CSARVRRVGTEAFF. Here the CDR3 DNA reads TGCAGTGCTAGAGTGCGCAGGGTGGGGACTGAAGCTTTCTTT.

The chain links TRBV4-1 to TRBJ2-1; 8 bases are a match to TRBD2. The CDR3 has 16 residues. Unmatched junction bases numbered 11, after V lost 7 bases and J lost 3 bases. The V gene's germline CDR1 is MGHRA and CDR2 YSYEKL. CDR3 DNA sequence: TGCGCCAGCACCTGGGGTAGCGGGGTTGTCTACAATGAGCAGTTCTTC. The encoded protein is CASTWGSGVVYNEQFF.

This clonotype was counted a few times. The V gene is TRBV5-1, the J gene TRBJ1-4; D gene uncertain. Trimming took 0 bases from V and 11 from J, leaving 17 bases between them. Germline V gene lookup returns CDR1 SGHRS and CDR2 YFSETQ. The length of the CDR3 is 15 residues. The CDR3 sequence: CASSLGPDGHGKLFF. The CDR3 nucleotides are TGCGCCAGCAGCTTGGGCCCGGACGGTCACGGCAAACTGTTTTTT.

The J gene is TRBJ2-1, the V gene TRBV20-1; D may match TRBD1 or TRBD2 (5 bases each). V was clipped by 4 bases and J by 5 bases, with 9 bases between them. From germline, CDR1 is DFQATT and CDR2 SNEGSKA (reference sequence). The CDR3 runs 12 residues. As DNA, the CDR3 is TGCAGTGCTACCCAGGGACACAATGAGCAGTTCTTC. Its protein product is CSATQGHNEQFF.

This clonotype has only one observation. The CDR3 DNA reads as TGTGCCAGCAGCCGTAGAAGCAATCAGCCCCAGCATTTT. This codes for CASSRRSNQPQHF. The chain couples TRBV7-6 to TRBJ1-5; D is unresolved. This CDR3 region has 13 residues. Germline-derived CDR1 and CDR2 are SGHVS and FNYEAQ. V shed 5 bases and J shed 1 base, with 6 bases lying between them.

This rearrangement joins TRBV2 to TRBJ2-1, with unresolved D. This CDR3 is 13 amino acids long. The ends were cut back, 3 bases at V and 7 bases at J, with 10 bases in the middle. Germline V gives CDR1 SNHLY, CDR2 FYNNEI. The CDR3 is CASSDSAWNEQFF. The CDR3 DNA follows: TGTGCCAGCAGTGACAGTGCGTGGAATGAGCAGTTCTTC.

The chain couples TRBV2 to TRBJ2-5; 8 bases are shared with TRBD1. V shed 6 bases, J shed 7 bases, and the junction held 13 bases outside the gene matches. Germline V CDR1 and CDR2: SNHLY, FYNNEI. CDR3 size: 15 residues. The CDR3 DNA follows: TGTGCCAGCAGCTATAGGACAGGGTCTACGGGGACCCAGTACTTC. Amino acid sequence: CASSYRTGSTGTQYF.

This chain uses TRBV18 with TRBJ2-4; D tentatively fits TRBD1 or TRBD2 (5 bases each). V lost 2 bases and J 9 bases, leaving 8 bases between the germline ends. The CDR3 has 12 amino acids. Germline V gives CDR1 KGHSH, CDR2 LQKENI. The chain's CDR3 is CASSPEGIIQYF. The CDR3 DNA reads as TGTGCCAGCTCACCAGAGGGGATCATTCAGTACTTC.

J is TRBJ1-2 and V is TRBV5-5; no clear D gene. V lost 2 bases to trimming and J lost 8 bases, with 10 bases between them. Looked up from germline, CDR1 is SGHKS and CDR2 is YYEKEE (reference sequence). The CDR3 totals 12 residues. Here the CDR3 reads CASSFGLEGYTF. The CDR3 DNA reads TGTGCCAGCAGCTTCGGACTGGAGGGCTACACCTTC.

The genes are TRBV3-1 and TRBJ2-3; 9 bases agree with TRBD2. There are 18 residues in the CDR3. Germline CDR1 and CDR2: LGHDT and YNNKEL (reference sequence). The ends lost 0 bases at V and 3 bases at J; junction bases unmatched: 10. CDR3 amino acids: CASSQEVLAGSVTDTQYF. In nucleotides, the CDR3 is TGTGCCAGCAGCCAAGAGGTGCTAGCGGGGAGTGTTACAGATACGCAGTATTTT.

In this sample, this clonotype turned up a few times. The chain couples TRBV12-3 or TRBV12-4 to TRBJ1-4, with D tentatively TRBD1 (5 bases). V was pared by 5 bases and J by 7 bases, with 8 bases between. CDR3 size: 12 residues. DNA for the CDR3: TGTGCCAGCAGTCCCGGGGGTGAAAAACTGTTTTTT. It encodes CASSPGGEKLFF.

This clonotype showed up just a few times. The chain couples TRBV19 to TRBJ2-1, with TRBD2 matching over 9 bases. V gave up 1 base and J gave up 6 bases; unmatched junction bases: 13. The CDR3 has 18 amino acids. Germline CDR1 is LNHDA and CDR2 is SQIVND (reference sequence). The CDR3, as DNA: TGTGCCAGTAGTATAGGCGCGGGGGGGCCTTCCGTCGTCAATGAGCAGTTCTTC. It encodes CASSIGAGGPSVVNEQFF.

This chain connects TRBV6-6 to TRBJ2-6; the D gene is possibly TRBD1 (6 bases). Per germline, CDR1 MNHNY and CDR2 SVGAGI (reference sequence). The CDR3 covers 19 residues. V was trimmed by 6 bases and J by 0 bases, leaving 21 bases between them. Here the CDR3 reads CASRVINSGADSGANVLTF. In DNA form, the CDR3 reads TGTGCCAGCAGGGTCATTAATTCAGGGGCTGACTCTGGGGCCAACGTCCTGACTTTC.

This chain links TRBV7-6 with TRBJ2-1; tentatively, D is TRBD2 (5 bases). Germline V gene data show CDR1 as SGHVS and CDR2 as FNYEAQ. V lost 5 bases and J 4 bases, leaving 12 bases between the germline ends. The CDR3 loop spans 14 amino acids. In nucleotides, the CDR3 is TGTGCCAGCAGCAGGAGGTCTCGGTACAATGAGCAGTTCTTC. It translates to CASSRRSRYNEQFF.

The V call is TRBV5-1, the J call TRBJ1-6; 8 bases agree with TRBD1. After removal of 3 bases from V and 9 bases from J, the junction contained 5 bases not matched to a gene. The CDR3 runs 14 residues. Germline CDR1 SGHRS, CDR2 YFSETQ. CDR3: CASSSGQGVSPLHF. The CDR3 bases are TGCGCCAGCAGCTCCGGACAGGGAGTTTCACCCCTCCACTTT.

The count of this clonotype is one. The chain uses TRBV18 and TRBJ1-3; D is uncertain. This CDR3 has 15 amino acids. V lost 0 bases and J 0 bases, leaving 6 bases between the germline ends. The germline V gene encodes CDR1 KGHSH and CDR2 LQKENI. The CDR3 loop is CASSPPGGSGNTIYF. The CDR3 DNA sequence: TGTGCCAGCTCACCACCCGGCGGCTCTGGAAACACCATATATTTT.